This entry concerns a single TCR beta chain. The authors' processing: Amplified reference gene primers provided the basis for estimating nucleated cell counts. TCRdb's table, derived via immunoSEQ multiplex PCR, lists solely in-frame clones and lacks some. V and J calls and clone size follow that table, whereas D and trimming were derived from the DNA. This repertoire shows about 20,000 clones, more than 90% found once; its top ten account for about 7.9%. V lost 1 base to trimming and J lost 3 bases; unmatched junction nucleotides: 5. Germline CDR1 and CDR2: SGHTA and FQGNSA. The CDR3 loop spans 15 amino acids. The data stem from a study of blood T cell repertoires in COVID-19. Study-wide background: Acute and convalescent COVID-19 samples came from the United States, Italy and Spain. From T cells, B-cell-depleted T cells, or PBMCs came the material, which was cDNA or gDNA.

The sequencing input was peripheral blood. The receptor was derived from a man in his 70s with active COVID-19. V and J are TRBV7-2 and TRBJ2-5; 7 bases are a match to TRBD2. CDR3 residues: CASSLGGLRKETQYF. CDR3 coding DNA: TGTGCCAGCAGCTTAGGGGGACTAAGAAAAGAGACCCAGTACTTC.